This is a list of T cell receptor beta chains from one sample in a study of OX40 agonist ivuxolimab in advanced cancers. Produced via immunoSEQ multiplex PCR; TCRdb's table is partial and in-frame only. Of tens of thousands of clones in the sample, roughly 90% were seen once. Sequencing used CD4+ or CD8+ T cells sorted from blood, obtained in a trial of the OX40 agonist ivuxolimab. These receptor sequences come from an adult with an advanced solid tumor such as melanoma, head and neck, liver or kidney cancer. CDR3s include the opening cysteine and the closing phenylalanine or tryptophan. A D gene is named only where the DNA matches it firmly. Clone size, where shown, is once, few, many, or a class for clones that have expanded.

j_call	d_call	v_call	clone_size	cdr3_aa	cdr3_nt
TRBJ1-1	NA	TRBV19	NA	CASSHDRHTEAFF	TGTGCCAGTAGTCATGACAGACACACTGAAGCTTTCTTT
TRBJ2-3	NA	TRBV30	NA	CARREEYTDTQYF	TGTGCCAGAAGAGAGGAGTACACAGATACGCAGTATTTT
TRBJ2-7	NA	TRBV6-5	once	CASTSLSYEQYF	TGTGCCAGCACATCCCTTTCCTACGAGCAGTACTTC
TRBJ1-4	NA	TRBV19	once	CASTQGQRGNEKLFF	TGTGCCAGTACCCAAGGGCAAAGGGGTAATGAAAAACTGTTTTTT
TRBJ1-6	TRBD1	TRBV10-2	NA	CASSGQGTGNSPLHF	TGCGCCAGCAGTGGACAGGGAACGGGGAATTCACCCCTCCACTTT
TRBJ1-2	TRBD1	TRBV6-5	NA	CASSLDRLDGYTF	TGTGCCAGCAGTCTGGACAGGTTAGATGGCTACACCTTC
TRBJ2-3	TRBD2	TRBV11-3	NA	CASTVTSGTTDTQYF	TGTGCCAGCACCGTTACTAGCGGGACCACAGATACGCAGTATTTT
TRBJ2-7	NA	TRBV6-1	NA	CASSEAVRGGYEQYF	TGTGCCAGCAGTGAAGCGGTGAGGGGGGGCTACGAGCAGTACTTC
TRBJ2-3	NA	TRBV19	NA	CASSIDRASDTQYF	TGTGCCAGTAGTATAGATCGAGCCTCCGATACGCAGTATTTT
TRBJ2-2	NA	TRBV14	NA	CASSQGPSPGELFF	TGTGCCAGCAGCCAAGGTCCAAGCCCCGGGGAGCTGTTTTTT
TRBJ1-6	TRBD1	TRBV30	NA	CAGSPVTGGNYNSPLHF	TGTGCCGGGAGCCCCGTGACAGGGGGCAACTATAATTCACCCCTCCACTTT
TRBJ1-1	NA	TRBV29-1	NA	CSVGGRTFDPPEAFF	TGCAGCGTGGGGGGCAGAACCTTTGATCCGCCTGAAGCTTTCTTT
TRBJ1-5	NA	TRBV19	NA	CASSIVGPSDGQPQHF	TGTGCCAGTAGTATAGTGGGACCATCAGACGGGCAGCCCCAGCATTTT
TRBJ2-3	NA	TRBV7-2	NA	CASSLGDWTPEMDTQYF	TGTGCCAGCAGCTTAGGGGACTGGACACCCGAGATGGATACGCAGTATTTT
TRBJ1-1	TRBD1	TRBV19	NA	CASSIDGQGWNTEAFF	TGTGCCAGTAGTATAGACGGACAGGGCTGGAACACTGAAGCTTTCTTT
TRBJ2-6	NA	TRBV21-1	NA	CASSKNPGQGVTSGANVLTF	TGTGCCAGCAGCAAGAACCCGGGACAGGGGGTCACCTCTGGGGCCAACGTCCTGACTTTC
TRBJ1-1	NA	TRBV18	NA	CASSPKEGLRAFF	TGTGCCAGCTCACCGAAGGAAGGGCTCAGGGCTTTCTTT
TRBJ1-1	NA	TRBV30	NA	CAWSERSGTEAFF	TGTGCCTGGAGTGAGCGATCGGGCACTGAAGCTTTCTTT
TRBJ1-2	NA	TRBV9	NA	CASRRGANYGYTF	TGTGCCAGCCGAAGGGGCGCGAACTATGGCTACACCTTC
TRBJ2-1	TRBD2	TRBV11-2	NA	CASSLIDSGDRSSYNEQFF	TGTGCCAGCAGCTTAATCGATAGCGGGGATCGAAGCTCCTACAATGAGCAGTTCTTC
TRBJ1-2	TRBD1	TRBV5-1	NA	CASSDTGTGGGGGYTF	TGCGCCAGCAGCGACACCGGGACAGGGGGCGGGGGGGGCTACACCTTC
TRBJ2-7	NA	TRBV14	few	CASSLGPAYEQYF	TGTGCCAGCAGCCTCGGACCGGCCTACGAGCAGTACTTC
TRBJ1-5	TRBD1	TRBV30	NA	CAWNRGTQPQHF	TGTGCCTGGAACAGGGGGACTCAGCCCCAGCATTTT
TRBJ2-5	TRBD2	TRBV27	NA	CASSLSGLAGLGETQYF	TGTGCCAGCAGTTTATCCGGACTAGCGGGACTAGGAGAGACCCAGTACTTC
TRBJ2-1	NA	TRBV30	NA	CAWTTRARGEQFF	TGTGCCTGGACCACCCGGGCAAGGGGTGAGCAGTTCTTC
TRBJ2-7	TRBD2	TRBV4-2	NA	CASSQGGVAGSHEQYF	TGTGCCAGCAGCCAAGGCGGTGTAGCGGGGTCCCACGAGCAGTACTTC
TRBJ2-5	NA	TRBV5-1	NA	CASSKGPTQETQYF	TGCGCCAGCAGCAAGGGACCGACCCAAGAGACCCAGTACTTC
TRBJ1-2	NA	TRBV6-1	NA	CASSPKGEGGYGYTF	TGTGCCAGCAGTCCTAAAGGGGAGGGGGGCTATGGCTACACCTTC